This TCR beta chain came from a study of vaccination and CD4 T cells after COVID-19. Treatment described: approximately 9-day PBMC culture with coronavirus spike peptide pools or control peptides (ViraFEST assay). Those CD4+ T cells from the unexposed donor predate the COVID-19 pandemic (2011-2018). Fresh IL-2 medium replaced half the culture medium on days 3 and 7. Cells permitting, SARS-CoV-2 S/N served as probes for unexposed-donor CD4+ T cells, and four cold-coronavirus spikes did too. The CDR3 has 14 amino acids. Germline lookup yields CDR1 MDHEN and CDR2 SYDVKM. Trimming removed 5 bases from V and 4 bases from J, with 14 bases in between. The Oncomine TCR Beta short-read assay sequenced DNA from cultured CD4+ T cells. From CD4+ T cells that had been cultured, genomic DNA was extracted. TCRdb used MiXCR to reprocess the PCR reads, holding one entry per CDR3 protein. Of some 10,000 distinct CDR3 sequences in the sample, roughly 28% were seen once.

Details on this clonotype: Its antigen is unknown.

Sequenced material: CD4+ T cells from blood, cultured in vitro. The chain has TRBV28 and TRBJ1-2; the D is unclear. The origin of this receptor is a human donor in good health. CDR3 sequence: CASSRGSSGYGYTF. Written as DNA, the CDR3 is TGTGCCAGCAGTCGAGGGAGCTCGGGCTATGGCTACACCTTC.